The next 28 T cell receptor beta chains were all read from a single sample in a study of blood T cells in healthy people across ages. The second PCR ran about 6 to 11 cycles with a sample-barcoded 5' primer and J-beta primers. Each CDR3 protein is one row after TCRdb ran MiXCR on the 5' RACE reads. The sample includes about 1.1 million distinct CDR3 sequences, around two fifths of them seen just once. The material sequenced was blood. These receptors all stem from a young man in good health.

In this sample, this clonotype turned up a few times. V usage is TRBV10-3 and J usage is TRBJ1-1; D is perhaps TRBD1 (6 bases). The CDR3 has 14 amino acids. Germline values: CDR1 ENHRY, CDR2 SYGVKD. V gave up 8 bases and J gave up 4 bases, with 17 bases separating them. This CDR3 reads CAISVAGVPTEAFF. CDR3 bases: TGTGCCATCTCGGTAGCAGGGGTCCCCACTGAAGCTTTCTTT.

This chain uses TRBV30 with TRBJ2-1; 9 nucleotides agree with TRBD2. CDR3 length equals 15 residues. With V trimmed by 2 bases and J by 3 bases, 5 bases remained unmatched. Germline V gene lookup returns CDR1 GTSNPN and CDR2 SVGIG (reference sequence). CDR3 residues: CAWSPGLAGYNEQFF. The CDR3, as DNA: TGTGCCTGGAGTCCGGGACTAGCAGGCTACAATGAGCAGTTCTTC.

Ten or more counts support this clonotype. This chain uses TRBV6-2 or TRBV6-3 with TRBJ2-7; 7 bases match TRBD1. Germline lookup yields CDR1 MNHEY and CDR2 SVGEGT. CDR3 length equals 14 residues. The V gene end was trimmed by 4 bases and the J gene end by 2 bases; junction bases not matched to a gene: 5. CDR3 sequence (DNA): TGTGCCAGCAGTTCACCGGGACAGACCTACGAGCAGTACTTC. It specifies CASSSPGQTYEQYF.

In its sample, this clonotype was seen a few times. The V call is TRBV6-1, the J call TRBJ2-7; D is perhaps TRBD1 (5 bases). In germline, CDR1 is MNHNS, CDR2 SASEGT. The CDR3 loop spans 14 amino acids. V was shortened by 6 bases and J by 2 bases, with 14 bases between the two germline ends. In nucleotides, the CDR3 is TGTGCCAGCAGGAGGCAGGGCTCAGCCTACGAGCAGTACTTC. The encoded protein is CASRRQGSAYEQYF.

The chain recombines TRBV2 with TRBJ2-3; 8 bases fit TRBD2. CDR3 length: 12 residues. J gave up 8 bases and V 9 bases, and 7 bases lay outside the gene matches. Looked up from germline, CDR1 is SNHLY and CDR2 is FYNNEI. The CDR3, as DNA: TGTGCCAGTTCCACGGGGGGGGCTACGCAGTATTTT. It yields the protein CASSTGGATQYF.

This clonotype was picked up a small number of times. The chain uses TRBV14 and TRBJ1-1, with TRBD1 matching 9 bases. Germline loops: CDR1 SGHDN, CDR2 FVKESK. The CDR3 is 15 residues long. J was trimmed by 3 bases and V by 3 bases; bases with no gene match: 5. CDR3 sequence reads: CASSQLQGAHTEAFF. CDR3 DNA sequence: TGTGCCAGCAGCCAGTTACAGGGGGCTCACACTGAAGCTTTCTTT.

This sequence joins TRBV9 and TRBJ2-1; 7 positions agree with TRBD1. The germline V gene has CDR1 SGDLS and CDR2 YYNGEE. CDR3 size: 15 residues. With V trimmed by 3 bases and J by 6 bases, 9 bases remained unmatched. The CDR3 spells CASSDTTGHSNEQFF. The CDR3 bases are TGTGCCAGCAGCGATACGACAGGGCATAGCAATGAGCAGTTCTTC.

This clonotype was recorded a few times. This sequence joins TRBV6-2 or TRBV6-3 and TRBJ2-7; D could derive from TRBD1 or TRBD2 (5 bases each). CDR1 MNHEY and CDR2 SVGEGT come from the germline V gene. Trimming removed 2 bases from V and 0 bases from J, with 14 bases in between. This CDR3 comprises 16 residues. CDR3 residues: CASSYRRGLSSYEQYF. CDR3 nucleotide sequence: TGTGCCAGCAGTTACCGCCGGGGCTTGAGCTCCTACGAGCAGTACTTC.

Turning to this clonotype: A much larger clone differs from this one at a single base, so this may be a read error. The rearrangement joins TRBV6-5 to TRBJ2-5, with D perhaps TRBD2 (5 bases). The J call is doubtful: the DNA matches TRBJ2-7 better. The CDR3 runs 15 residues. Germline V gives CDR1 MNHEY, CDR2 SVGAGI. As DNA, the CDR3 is TGTGCCAGCAGCCCCGCCGAGCGGCTGCCTAACGAGCAGTACTTC. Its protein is CASSPAERLPNEQYF.

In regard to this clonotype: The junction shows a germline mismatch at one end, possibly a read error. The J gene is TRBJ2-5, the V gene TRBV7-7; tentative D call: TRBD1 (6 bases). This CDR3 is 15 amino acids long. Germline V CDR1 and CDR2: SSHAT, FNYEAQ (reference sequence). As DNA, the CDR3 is TGTGCTAGCAGCCTAAACCTGGACAGCCAAGAGACCCAGTACTTC. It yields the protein CASSLNLDSQETQYF.

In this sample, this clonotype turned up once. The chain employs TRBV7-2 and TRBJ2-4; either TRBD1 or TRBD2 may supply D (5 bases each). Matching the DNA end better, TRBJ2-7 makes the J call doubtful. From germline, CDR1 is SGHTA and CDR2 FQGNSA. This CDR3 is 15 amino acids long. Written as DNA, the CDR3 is TGTGCCAGCAGCTTAATAGGGGACCCAACCTACGAGCAGTACTTC. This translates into CASSLIGDPTYEQYF.

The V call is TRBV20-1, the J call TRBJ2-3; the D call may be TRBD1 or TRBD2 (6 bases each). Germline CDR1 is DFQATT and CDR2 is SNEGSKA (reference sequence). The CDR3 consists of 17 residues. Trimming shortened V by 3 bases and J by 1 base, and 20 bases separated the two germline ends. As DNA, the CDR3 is TGCAGTGCTAGTGAATTGAGGGGGGATACAGGCACAGATACGCAGTATTTT. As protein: CSASELRGDTGTDTQYF.

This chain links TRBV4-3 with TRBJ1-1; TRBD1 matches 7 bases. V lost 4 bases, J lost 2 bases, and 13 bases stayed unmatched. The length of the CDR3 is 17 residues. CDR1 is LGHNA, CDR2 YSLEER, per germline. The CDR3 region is CASSPRYPGQINTEAFF. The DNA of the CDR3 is TGCGCCAGCAGCCCCCGTTATCCGGGACAGATTAACACTGAAGCTTTCTTT.

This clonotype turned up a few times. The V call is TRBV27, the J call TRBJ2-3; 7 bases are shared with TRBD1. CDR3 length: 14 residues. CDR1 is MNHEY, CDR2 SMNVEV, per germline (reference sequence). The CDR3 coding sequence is TGTGCAGTATCACAGGGGATTGTGGGAGATACGCAGTATTTT. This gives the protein CAVSQGIVGDTQYF.

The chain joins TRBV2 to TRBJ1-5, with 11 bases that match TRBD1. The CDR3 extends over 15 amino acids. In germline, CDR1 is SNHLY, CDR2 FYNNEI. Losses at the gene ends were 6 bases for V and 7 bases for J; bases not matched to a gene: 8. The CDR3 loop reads CASSPWTGGDQPQHF. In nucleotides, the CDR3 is TGTGCCAGCAGCCCGTGGACAGGGGGCGACCAGCCCCAGCATTTT.

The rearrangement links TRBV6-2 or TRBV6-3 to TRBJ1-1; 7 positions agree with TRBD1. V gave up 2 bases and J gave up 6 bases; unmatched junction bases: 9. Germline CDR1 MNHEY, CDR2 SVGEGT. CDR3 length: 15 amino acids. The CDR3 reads CASSYPRTGRAEAFF. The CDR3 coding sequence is TGTGCCAGCAGTTACCCCCGGACAGGCCGGGCTGAAGCTTTCTTT.

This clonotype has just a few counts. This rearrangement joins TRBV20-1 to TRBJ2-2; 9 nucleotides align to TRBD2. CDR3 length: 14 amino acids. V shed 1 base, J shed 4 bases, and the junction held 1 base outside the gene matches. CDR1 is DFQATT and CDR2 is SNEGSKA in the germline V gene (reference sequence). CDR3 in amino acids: CSARGGLATGELFF. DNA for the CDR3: TGCAGTGCTAGAGGGGGACTAGCCACCGGGGAGCTGTTTTTT.

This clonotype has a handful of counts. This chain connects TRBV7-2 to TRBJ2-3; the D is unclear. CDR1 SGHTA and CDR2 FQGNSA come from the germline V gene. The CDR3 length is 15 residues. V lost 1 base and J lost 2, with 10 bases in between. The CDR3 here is CASSLDMGSTDTQYF. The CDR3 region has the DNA TGTGCCAGCAGCTTAGATATGGGTTCCACAGATACGCAGTATTTT.

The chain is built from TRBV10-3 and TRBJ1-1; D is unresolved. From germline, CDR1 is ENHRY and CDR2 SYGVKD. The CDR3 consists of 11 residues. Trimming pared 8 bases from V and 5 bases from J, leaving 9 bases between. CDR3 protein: CAIGTWTEAFF. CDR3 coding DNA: TGTGCCATCGGAACGTGGACTGAAGCTTTCTTT.

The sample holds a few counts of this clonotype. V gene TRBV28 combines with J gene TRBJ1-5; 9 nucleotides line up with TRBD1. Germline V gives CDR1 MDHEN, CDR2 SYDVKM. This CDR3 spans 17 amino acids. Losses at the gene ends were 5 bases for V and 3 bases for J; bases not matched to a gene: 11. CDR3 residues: CASSPLGGQGLNQPQHF. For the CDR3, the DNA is TGTGCCAGCAGTCCCTTAGGGGGACAGGGCCTCAATCAGCCCCAGCATTTT.

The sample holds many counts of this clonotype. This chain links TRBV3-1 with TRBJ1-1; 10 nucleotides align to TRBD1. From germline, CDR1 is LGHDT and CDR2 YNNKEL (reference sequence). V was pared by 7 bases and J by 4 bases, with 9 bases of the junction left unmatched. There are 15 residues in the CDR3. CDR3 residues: CASNGRGQGFTEAFF. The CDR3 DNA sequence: TGTGCCAGCAATGGGCGGGGACAGGGGTTCACTGAAGCTTTCTTT.

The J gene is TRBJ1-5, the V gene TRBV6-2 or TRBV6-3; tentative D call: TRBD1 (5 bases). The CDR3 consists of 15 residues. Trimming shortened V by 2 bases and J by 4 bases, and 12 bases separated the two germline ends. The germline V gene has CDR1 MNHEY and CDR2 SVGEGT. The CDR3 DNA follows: TGTGCCAGCAGTTACGGGGCCGCAACTAATCAGCCCCAGCATTTT. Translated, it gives CASSYGAATNQPQHF.

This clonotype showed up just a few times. The CDR3 DNA reads TGCAGCGTTCATGGACTAGCGGGCGACAATGAGCAGTTCTTC. It is translated as CSVHGLAGDNEQFF. The chain links TRBV29-1 to TRBJ2-1; 11 positions match TRBD2. V shed 5 bases and J 5 bases; nucleotides not matched to a gene: 5. The CDR3 has 14 residues. The germline gives CDR1 SQVTM, CDR2 ANQGSEA.

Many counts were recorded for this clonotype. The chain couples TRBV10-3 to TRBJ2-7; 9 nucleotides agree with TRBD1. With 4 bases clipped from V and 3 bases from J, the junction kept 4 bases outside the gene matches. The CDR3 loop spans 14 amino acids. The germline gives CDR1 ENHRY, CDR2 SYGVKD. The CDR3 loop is CAISGGQGHYEQYF. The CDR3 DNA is TGTGCCATCAGTGGGGGACAGGGCCACTACGAGCAGTACTTC.

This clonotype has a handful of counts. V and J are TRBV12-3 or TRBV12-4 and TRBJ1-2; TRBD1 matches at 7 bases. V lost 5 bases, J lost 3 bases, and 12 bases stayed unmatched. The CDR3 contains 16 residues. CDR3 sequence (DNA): TGTGCCAGCAGTCCCAGGGCCGGCAGGGGGTACTATGGCTACACCTTC. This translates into CASSPRAGRGYYGYTF.

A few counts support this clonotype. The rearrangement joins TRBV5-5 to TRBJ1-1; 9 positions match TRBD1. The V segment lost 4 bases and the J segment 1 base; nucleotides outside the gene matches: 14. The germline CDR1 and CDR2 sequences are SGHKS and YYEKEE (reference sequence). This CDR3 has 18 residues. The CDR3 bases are TGTGCCAGCAGCACCGCTTCACAGGGGGCAGGAAGGAACACTGAAGCTTTCTTT. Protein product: CASSTASQGAGRNTEAFF.

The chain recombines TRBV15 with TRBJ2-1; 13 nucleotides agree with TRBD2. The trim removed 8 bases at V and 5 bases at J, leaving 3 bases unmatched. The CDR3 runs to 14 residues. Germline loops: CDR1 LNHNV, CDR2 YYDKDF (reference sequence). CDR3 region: CATRLAGGNNEQFF. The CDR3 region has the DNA TGTGCCACCCGACTAGCGGGGGGTAACAATGAGCAGTTCTTC.

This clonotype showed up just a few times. The CDR3 DNA reads TGCGCCAGCAGCCAAGAACGGGGGACAAAGAATCGATATGGCTACACCTTC. It specifies CASSQERGTKNRYGYTF. V is TRBV4-3 and J is TRBJ1-2; perhaps TRBD1 as D (6 bases). Germline lookup yields CDR1 LGHNA and CDR2 YSLEER. This CDR3 region has 17 residues. The germline V and J ends were trimmed by 0 bases and 5 bases, with 19 bases remaining between them.